This entry lists 5 T cell receptor beta chains sequenced from one sample in a study of cytomegalovirus exposure and HLA in healthy donors. The PCR employed 60 Vbeta primers together with 13 Jbeta primers. Sequencing used immunoSEQ multiplex PCR; TCRdb keeps in-frame clones, though not all of them. The sample shows fewer than 200,000 clones, over 60% of them seen only once. Sequencing was carried out using PBMCs. Receptors were obtained from a girl aged 10-17 years in good health and CMV-seronegative.

The chain uses TRBV6-6 and TRBJ1-1; 7 bases fit TRBD1. This CDR3 is 14 amino acids long. Germline V gives CDR1 MNHNY, CDR2 SVGAGI (reference sequence). V shed 6 bases, J shed 2 bases, and the junction held 6 bases outside the gene matches. Here the CDR3 reads CASSLGQANTEAFF. In DNA, the CDR3 is TGTGCCAGCAGCCTAGGACAGGCTAACACTGAAGCTTTCTTT.

The chain carries TRBV9 and TRBJ2-5; tentative D call: TRBD1 (5 bases). Germline assignment: CDR1 SGDLS and CDR2 YYNGEE. V was cut by 0 bases and J by 0 bases, with 6 bases left in between. The CDR3 extends over 14 amino acids. In DNA form, the CDR3 reads TGTGCCAGCAGCGTAGTAGGGGACCAAGAGACCCAGTACTTC. Translating it yields CASSVVGDQETQYF.

V usage is TRBV7-8 and J usage is TRBJ1-1; D remains ambiguous. Germline CDR1 and CDR2: SGHVS and FQNEAQ. This CDR3 spans 13 amino acids. Trimming shortened V by 2 bases and J by 1 base, and 5 bases separated the two germline ends. CDR3: CASSLFSNTEAFF. The CDR3 nucleotides read TGTGCCAGCAGCTTATTCTCGAACACTGAAGCTTTCTTT.

V is TRBV6-1 and J is TRBJ1-5; D is perhaps TRBD1 (5 bases). In germline, CDR1 is MNHNS, CDR2 SASEGT. The CDR3 contains 14 residues. Between the trimmed V and J ends, which lost 7 bases and 6 bases, there was a span of 16 bases. CDR3 DNA sequence: TGTGCCAGCACCAACGCGGGGGTGAGTCAGCCCCAGCATTTT. This codes for CASTNAGVSQPQHF.

The CDR3 DNA reads as TGTGCCAGTAGTATAGAGGTGAACCGGGGAGGAGGTTACGAGCAGTACTTC. This sequence encodes CASSIEVNRGGGYEQYF. The J gene is TRBJ2-7, the V gene TRBV19, with D tentatively TRBD2 (6 bases). Germline V gene sequence: CDR1 LNHDA, CDR2 SQIVND (reference sequence). CDR3 length equals 17 residues. V lost 0 bases and J 4 bases, leaving 19 bases between the germline ends.